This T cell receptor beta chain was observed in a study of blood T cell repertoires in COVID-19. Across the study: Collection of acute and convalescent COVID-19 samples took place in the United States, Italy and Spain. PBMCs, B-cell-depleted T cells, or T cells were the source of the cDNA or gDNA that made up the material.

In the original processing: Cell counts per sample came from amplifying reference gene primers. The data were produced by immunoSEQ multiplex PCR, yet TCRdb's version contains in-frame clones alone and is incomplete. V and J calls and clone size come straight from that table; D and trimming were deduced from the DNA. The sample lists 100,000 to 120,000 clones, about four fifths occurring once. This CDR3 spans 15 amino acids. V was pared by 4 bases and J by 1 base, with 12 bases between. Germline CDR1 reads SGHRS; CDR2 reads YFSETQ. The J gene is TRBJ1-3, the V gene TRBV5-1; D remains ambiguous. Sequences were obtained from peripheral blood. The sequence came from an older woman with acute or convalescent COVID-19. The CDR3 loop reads CASSPHGVSGNTIYF. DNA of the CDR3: TGCGCCAGCAGCCCCCACGGAGTATCTGGAAACACCATATATTTT.